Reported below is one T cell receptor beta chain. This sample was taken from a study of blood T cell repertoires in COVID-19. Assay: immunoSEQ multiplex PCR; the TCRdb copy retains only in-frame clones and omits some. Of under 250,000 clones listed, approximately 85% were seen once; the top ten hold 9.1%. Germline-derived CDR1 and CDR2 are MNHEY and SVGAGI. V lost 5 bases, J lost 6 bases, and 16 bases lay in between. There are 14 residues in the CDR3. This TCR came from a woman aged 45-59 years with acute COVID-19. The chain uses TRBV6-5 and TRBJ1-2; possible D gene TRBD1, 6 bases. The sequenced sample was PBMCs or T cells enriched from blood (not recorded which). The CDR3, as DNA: TGTGCCAGCAGTCCAACGCAGGGGAGGGATGGCTACACCTTC. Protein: CASSPTQGRDGYTF.